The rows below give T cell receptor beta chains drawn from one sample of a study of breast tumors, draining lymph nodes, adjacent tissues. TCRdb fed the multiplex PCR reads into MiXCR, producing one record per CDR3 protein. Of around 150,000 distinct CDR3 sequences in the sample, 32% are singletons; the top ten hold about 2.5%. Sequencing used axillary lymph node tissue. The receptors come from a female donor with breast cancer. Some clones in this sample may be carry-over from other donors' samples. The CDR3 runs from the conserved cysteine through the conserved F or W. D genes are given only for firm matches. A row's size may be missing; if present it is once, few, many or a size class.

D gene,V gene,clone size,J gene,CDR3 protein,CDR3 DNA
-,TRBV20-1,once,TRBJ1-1,CSARERTQGKVRVGAFF,TGCAGTGCCAGAGAACGGACCCAGGGGAAGGTTCGGGTGGGAGCTTTCTTT
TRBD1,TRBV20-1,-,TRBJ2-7,CSARGTGPSYEQYF,TGCAGTGCTAGGGGGACAGGGCCCTCCTACGAGCAGTACTTC
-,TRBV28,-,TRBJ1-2,CASRQGPGYGYTF,TGTGCCAGCAGGCAGGGACCCGGCTATGGCTACACCTTC
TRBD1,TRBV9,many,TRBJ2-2,CASSVGIGGYAGELFF,TGTGCCAGCAGCGTAGGAATAGGGGGCTATGCCGGGGAGCTGTTTTTT
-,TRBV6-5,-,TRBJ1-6,CASSRFGGAVSSPLHF,TGTGCCAGCAGTCGGTTTGGGGGCGCAGTTAGTTCACCCCTCCACTTT
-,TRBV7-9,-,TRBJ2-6,CAGSLHISGTNVLTF,TGTGCCGGCAGCTTACATATCTCTGGGACCAACGTCCTGACTTTC
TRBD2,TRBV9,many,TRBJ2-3,CASTRSGVSADTQYF,TGTGCCAGCACCCGCAGCGGGGTTAGCGCAGATACGCAGTATTTT
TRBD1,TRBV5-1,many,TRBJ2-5,CASSRDRTETQYF,TGCGCCAGCAGCCGGGACAGGACAGAGACCCAGTACTTC
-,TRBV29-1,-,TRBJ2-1,CSVWSYSEQSF,TGCAGCGTTTGGTCGTACAGTGAGCAGTCCTTC
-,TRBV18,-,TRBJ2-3,CASSPRTATSRDTQYF,TGTGCCAGCTCACCCCGGACAGCAACTAGCAGAGATACGCAGTATTTT
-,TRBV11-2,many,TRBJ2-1,CASSSPSDNNEQFF,TGTGCCAGCAGCTCCCCCTCGGACAACAATGAGCAGTTCTTC
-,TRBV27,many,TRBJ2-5,CASSFRGYETQYF,TGTGCCAGCAGTTTTCGGGGATACGAGACCCAGTACTTC
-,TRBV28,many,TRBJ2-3,CASTSATDTQYF,TGTGCCAGCACCTCAGCGACAGATACGCAGTATTTT
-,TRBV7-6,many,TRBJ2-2,CASTPTGSNTGELFF,TGTGCCAGCACCCCTACCGGGTCGAACACCGGGGAGCTGTTTTTT
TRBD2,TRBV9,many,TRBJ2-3,CASSSGGADTQYF,TGTGCCAGCAGCTCGGGGGGGGCAGATACGCAGTATTTT
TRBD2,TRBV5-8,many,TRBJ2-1,CASSWGGREYNEQFF,TGTGCCAGCAGCTGGGGCGGGAGGGAGTACAATGAGCAGTTCTTC
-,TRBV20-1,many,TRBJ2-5,CSARARPGVEAQYF,TGCAGTGCTAGGGCCCGACCCGGTGTCGAAGCCCAGTACTTC
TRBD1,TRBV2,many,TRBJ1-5,CASSKGAQGYSNQPQHF,TGTGCCAGCAGCAAGGGGGCACAGGGTTATAGCAATCAGCCCCAGCATTTT
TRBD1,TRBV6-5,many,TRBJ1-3,CASSDRGQSGNTIYF,TGTGCCAGCAGCGACAGGGGGCAATCTGGAAACACCATATATTTT
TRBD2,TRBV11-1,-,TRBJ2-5,CASSPKGLAEETQYF,TGTGCCAGCAGCCCAAAGGGACTAGCGGAAGAGACCCAGTACTTC
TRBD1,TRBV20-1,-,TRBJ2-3,CSASDRGPSTDTQYF,TGCAGTGCGTCGGACAGGGGCCCTAGCACAGATACGCAGTATTTT
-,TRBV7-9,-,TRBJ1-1,CASSLPSSEAFF,TGTGCCAGCAGCTTACCCAGCTCCGAAGCTTTCTTT
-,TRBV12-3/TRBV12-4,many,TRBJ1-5,CASSFMYSNQPQHF,TGTGCCAGCAGTTTTATGTATAGCAATCAGCCCCAGCATTTT
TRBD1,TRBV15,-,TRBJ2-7,CATSRGQGAWEQYF,TGTGCCACCAGCAGGGGACAGGGGGCTTGGGAGCAGTACTTC
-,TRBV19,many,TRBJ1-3,CASSLRPTGNTIYF,TGTGCCAGTAGTCTCCGCCCCACTGGAAACACCATATATTTT
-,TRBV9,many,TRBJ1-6,CASSPHPGTPNLHF,TGTGCCAGCAGCCCTCACCCCGGGACGCCTAACCTCCACTTT
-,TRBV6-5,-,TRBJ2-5,CASSPPSAGVPQHF,TGTGCCAGCAGTCCCCCTAGCGCGGGTGTACCCCAGCACTTC
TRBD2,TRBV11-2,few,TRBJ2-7,CASSFFSGVYEQYF,TGTGCCAGCAGCTTCTTTAGCGGGGTCTACGAGCAGTACTTC
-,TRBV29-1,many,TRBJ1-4,CSVEDLGASTNEKLFF,TGCAGCGTTGAAGACTTAGGGGCCTCAACTAATGAAAAACTGTTTTTT
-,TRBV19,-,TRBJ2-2,CASSIEGGNTGELFF,TGTGCCAGTAGTATAGAGGGAGGGAACACCGGGGAGCTGTTTTTT
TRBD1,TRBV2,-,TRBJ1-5,CASREQGAGGNQPQHF,TGTGCCAGCAGGGAACAGGGGGCTGGGGGCAATCAGCCCCAGCATTTT
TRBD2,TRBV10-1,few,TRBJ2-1,CASSGLASLYNEQFF,TGCGCCAGCAGCGGACTAGCGTCTCTATACAATGAGCAGTTCTTC
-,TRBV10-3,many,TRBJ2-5,CAISGAGQETQYF,TGTGCCATCAGTGGGGCAGGCCAAGAGACCCAGTACTTC
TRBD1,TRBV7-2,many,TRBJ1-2,CASSIGQGVNYGYPF,TGTGCCAGCAGCATTGGACAGGGAGTTAACTATGGCTACCCCTTC
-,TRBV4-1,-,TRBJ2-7,CASSQDWIYYGQYF,TGCGCCAGCAGCCAAGATTGGATTTACTACGGGCAGTACTTC
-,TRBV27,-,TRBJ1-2,CASSLEGRGRGYTF,TGTGCCAGCAGTTTAGAGGGCAGGGGTAGGGGCTACACCTTC
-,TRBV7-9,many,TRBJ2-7,CASSRGRDAYEQYF,TGTGCCAGCAGCCGAGGTCGCGACGCCTACGAGCAGTACTTC
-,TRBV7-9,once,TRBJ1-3,CASTPRGGPGVIYF,TGTGCTAGCACCCCTAGGGGTGGGCCGGGGGTCATATATTTT
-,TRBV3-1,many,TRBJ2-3,CASSQAGGTDTQYF,TGTGCCAGCAGCCAAGCAGGGGGCACAGATACGCAGTATTTT
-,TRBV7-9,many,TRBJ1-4,CASSHLQGEVEKLFF,TGTGCCAGCAGCCATCTACAGGGAGAGGTTGAAAAACTGTTTTTT
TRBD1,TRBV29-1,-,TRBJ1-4,CSVGGDRGNEKLFF,TGCAGCGTTGGGGGGGACAGGGGGAATGAAAAACTGTTTTTT
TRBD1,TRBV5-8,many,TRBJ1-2,CASSLGDRLNYGYTF,TGTGCCAGCAGCCTGGGGGACAGGTTAAACTATGGCTACACCTTC
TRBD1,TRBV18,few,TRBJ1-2,CASSHRQGVSSDYGYTF,TGTGCCAGCTCACACAGACAGGGGGTCAGTTCGGACTATGGCTACACCTTC
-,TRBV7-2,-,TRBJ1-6,CASSLVGLTSPLHF,TGTGCCAGCAGCTTAGTAGGGTTAACGTCACCCCTCCACTTT
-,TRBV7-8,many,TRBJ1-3,CASSRTGSGNTIYF,TGTGCCAGCAGCCGGACGGGCTCTGGAAACACCATATATTTT
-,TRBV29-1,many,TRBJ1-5,CSVGPGRNQPQHF,TGCAGCGTAGGCCCCGGGAGGAATCAGCCCCAGCATTTT
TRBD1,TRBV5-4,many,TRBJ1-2,CASSFGTAVGGYTF,TGTGCCAGCAGCTTCGGGACAGCGGTTGGGGGCTACACCTTC
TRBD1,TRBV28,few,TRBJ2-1,CASSLGQGARQQFF,TGTGCCAGCAGCTTGGGACAGGGCGCCCGCCAGCAGTTCTTC
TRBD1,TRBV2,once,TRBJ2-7,CASSEAGTGTGEQYF,TGTGCCAGCAGTGAAGCTGGGACAGGTACAGGCGAGCAGTACTTC
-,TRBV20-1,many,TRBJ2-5,CSARGSETQSF,TGCAGTGCTAGAGGGTCGGAGACCCAGTCCTTC
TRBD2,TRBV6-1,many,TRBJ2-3,CASSGLTSGDTQYF,TGTGCCAGCAGTGGTTTGACTAGCGGAGATACGCAGTATTTT
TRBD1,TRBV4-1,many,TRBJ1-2,CASSRVGTDYGYTF,TGCGCCAGCAGCCGGGTAGGGACAGACTATGGCTACACCTTC
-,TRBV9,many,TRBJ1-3,CASSAGGGSGNTIYF,TGTGCCAGCAGCGCCGGTGGGGGATCTGGAAACACCATATATTTT
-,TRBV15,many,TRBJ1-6,CATSRGGARAPLHF,TGTGCCACCAGCAGAGGGGGGGCGCGAGCACCCCTCCACTTT